These 13 T cell receptor beta chains share one sample of origin, sequenced in a study of blood T cells in healthy people across ages. Primers used in a second PCR of about 7 to 11 cycles were a sample-barcoded 5' primer and a J-beta primer mix. Via MiXCR, TCRdb re-called the 5' RACE reads, giving one row per CDR3 protein. The profile covers about 1.4 million distinct CDR3 sequences, with approximately 59% appearing a single time and over 5.5% taken by the ten largest. Sequencing was carried out using blood. Receptors originate from a young man in good health.

The chain has TRBV11-2 and TRBJ2-1; D is possibly TRBD1 or TRBD2 (7 bases each). The CDR3 loop spans 14 amino acids. In germline, CDR1 is SGHAT, CDR2 FQNNGV. Trimming took 3 bases from V and 9 from J, leaving 15 bases between them. The CDR3: CASSLDLRGGEQFF. In DNA form, the CDR3 reads TGTGCCAGCAGCTTGGATCTCAGGGGGGGTGAGCAGTTCTTC.

This chain uses TRBV15 with TRBJ2-1, with D perhaps being TRBD1 or TRBD2 (5 bases each). Germline loops: CDR1 LNHNV, CDR2 YYDKDF (reference sequence). Trimming removed 2 bases at V and 6 bases at J, with 17 bases between. The CDR3 spans 16 residues. The CDR3 DNA follows: TGTGCCACCAGCAGACCGGACCCGGGGACCCGCAATGAGCAGTTCTTC. This encodes CATSRPDPGTRNEQFF.

The chain has TRBV3-1 and TRBJ2-1, with D tentatively TRBD1 (5 bases). This CDR3 has 14 amino acids. Germline V gene sequence: CDR1 LGHDT, CDR2 YNNKEL (reference sequence). V was shortened by 2 bases and J by 5 bases, with 10 bases between the two germline ends. DNA for the CDR3: TGTGCCAGCAGCCAAATCCCAGGGCACAATGAGCAGTTCTTC. It translates to CASSQIPGHNEQFF.

The chain joins TRBV27 to TRBJ1-1; possibly TRBD1 for D (6 bases). The CDR3 is made up of 14 amino acids. Trimming shortened V by 3 bases and J by 5 bases, and 13 bases separated the two germline ends. Germline assignment: CDR1 MNHEY and CDR2 SMNVEV (reference sequence). CDR3 sequence (DNA): TGTGCCAGCAGTTTCTCCAGGGGCTTTACTGAAGCTTTCTTT. It yields the protein CASSFSRGFTEAFF.

This clonotype was counted at least ten times. The gene calls are TRBV6-5 and TRBJ2-2; 7 bases agree with TRBD1. The CDR3 has 14 amino acids. The trim removed 6 bases at V and 4 bases at J, leaving 5 bases unmatched. The germline gives CDR1 MNHEY, CDR2 SVGAGI. CDR3: CASSRTGITGELFF. CDR3 in DNA: TGTGCCAGCAGCCGGACAGGTATCACCGGGGAGCTGTTTTTT.

The chain uses TRBV7-6 and TRBJ2-1, with D perhaps matching TRBD1 (6 bases). The CDR3 length is 16 residues. From germline, CDR1 is SGHVS and CDR2 FNYEAQ. Trimming took off 5 bases at V and 1 base at J, with 15 bases between the two ends. CDR3 nucleotide sequence: TGTGCCAGCAGCCCACTAAGCAGGGGATCCTACAATGAGCAGTTCTTC. Translation: CASSPLSRGSYNEQFF. The variable domain in full, completed from reference TRBV7-6 and TRBJ2-1, reads GAGVSQSPRYKVTKRGQDVALRCDPISGHVSLYWYRQALGQGPEFLTYFNYEAQQDKSGLPNDRFSAERPEGSISTLTIQRTEQRDSAMYRCASSPLSRGSYNEQFFGPGTRLTVL.

The gene calls are TRBV7-9 and TRBJ1-2; D gene uncertain. Looked up from germline, CDR1 is SEHNR and CDR2 is FQNEAQ (reference sequence). This CDR3 spans 13 amino acids. Trimming shortened V by 6 bases and J by 7 bases, and 15 bases separated the two germline ends. The CDR3: CASSLLYWGGYTF. The CDR3, as DNA: TGTGCCAGCAGTTTATTATACTGGGGTGGCTACACCTTC.

This clonotype was recorded a few times. The chain is built from TRBV12-3 or TRBV12-4 and TRBJ2-5; maybe TRBD1 (5 bases). This CDR3 comprises 14 residues. The ends were cut back, 3 bases at V and 2 bases at J, with 10 bases in the middle. The CDR3 sequence: CASSLGPEQETQYF. CDR3 in DNA: TGTGCCAGCAGTTTGGGGCCAGAGCAAGAGACCCAGTACTTC.

This clonotype was seen only a few times. V gene TRBV4-2 combines with J gene TRBJ1-5, with 8 bases lining up with TRBD1. Germline lookup yields CDR1 LGHNA and CDR2 YNFKEQ. J lost 4 bases, V lost 0 bases, and 5 bases had no gene match. CDR3 length: 16 amino acids. DNA for the CDR3: TGTGCCAGCAGCCAAGACCGGGACAGGCCTAATCAGCCCCAGCATTTT. Translating gives CASSQDRDRPNQPQHF.

The chain joins TRBV12-3 or TRBV12-4 to TRBJ2-1; TRBD2 matches at 14 bases. The CDR3 spans 21 residues. V shed 0 bases and J 0 bases; nucleotides not matched to a gene: 10. The CDR3 DNA sequence: TGTGCCAGCAGTTTAGCCAGACTAGCGGGGGGGGGCCCAAGCTCCTACAATGAGCAGTTCTTC. It translates to CASSLARLAGGGPSSYNEQFF.

This clonotype has only a few counts. The chain employs TRBV4-1 and TRBJ2-7; 7 positions match TRBD1. CDR1 and CDR2 from the germline V gene are MGHRA and YSYEKL. The ends lost 5 bases at V and 0 bases at J; junction bases unmatched: 13. This CDR3 contains 17 residues. The CDR3 DNA follows: TGCGCCAGCAGCGATAACATTGTGGGACAGCACTCCTACGAGCAGTACTTC. Protein sequence: CASSDNIVGQHSYEQYF.

This clonotype appeared a few times. This chain joins TRBV5-1 and TRBJ1-1; D may be TRBD1 (5 bases). Trimming removed 4 bases from V and 5 bases from J, with 15 bases in between. The CDR3 is made up of 14 amino acids. The germline CDR1 and CDR2 sequences are SGHRS and YFSETQ. CDR3 protein: CASSTTGGGTEAFF. In DNA, the CDR3 is TGCGCCAGCAGCACCACCGGGGGTGGTACTGAAGCTTTCTTT.

This clonotype appeared a few times. The CDR3 bases are TGTGCCAGCAGTTACTCCGGGCTTCCCAGATATGGCTACACCTTC. Translated, it gives CASSYSGLPRYGYTF. The genes are TRBV6-5 and TRBJ1-2; no definite D call. Germline assignment: CDR1 MNHEY and CDR2 SVGAGI. The length of the CDR3 is 15 residues. Trimming left V 0 bases short and J 5 bases short, with 13 bases between.